This TCR beta chain is from a study of shared clonotypes between healthy human individuals. The V and J ends lost 4 bases and 5 bases, in that order; junction bases with no gene match: 6. CDR1 is LNHDA, CDR2 SQIVND, per germline (reference sequence). The CDR3 contains 14 residues. The study ran the assay at deep level. Assay used: immunoSEQ multiplex PCR; TCRdb lists only in-frame clones, some missing. This sample has 2 million to 2.5 million clones, with about 95% found just once. Only CD45RO-negative cells positively selected for CCR7 counted as naive CD8 cells, so terminally differentiated effector memory CD45RA+ cells were excluded.

The origin of this receptor is a man between 18 and 35 years old in good health. The J gene is TRBJ2-3, the V gene TRBV19; 7 bases line up with TRBD1. The sample taken for sequencing was naive CD8+ T cells sorted from blood. The CDR3 DNA reads TGTGCCAGTAGTAAAGACAGGGAAGGAGATACGCAGTATTTT. Residues: CASSKDREGDTQYF.